Reported below is one TCR beta chain. The data are from a study of T cells in Graves' hyperthyroidism and ophthalmopathy. Trimming took 8 bases from V and 3 from J; bases not matched to a gene: 4. Germline V lookup: CDR1 SQVTM, CDR2 ANQGSEA. The CDR3 has 14 amino acids. Amplification of TCR beta CDR3 regions was performed using RNA transcripts as template. HTBI primers were used for first-round RT-PCR of the TCR CDR3. One entry per CDR3 protein, called by TCRdb with MiXCR from the multiplex PCR reads. This sample has over 45,000 distinct CDR3 sequences, with 49% found just once. V and J are TRBV29-1 and TRBJ2-1; 13 bases agree with TRBD2. Sequenced input: blood. The sequence was obtained from a woman between 25 and 40 years old with Graves' ophthalmopathy. The CDR3 sequence: CSPGTSGIYNEQFF. As DNA, the CDR3 is TGCAGCCCCGGGACTAGCGGGATCTACAATGAGCAGTTCTTC.